This T cell receptor (beta chain) was profiled in a study of blood T cell repertoires in COVID-19. Study-level information: Italy, Spain and the United States were the sources of the convalescent and acute COVID-19 samples. In each case, the material was cDNA or gDNA derived from T cells, B-cell-depleted T cells, or PBMCs.

As originally analysed: Scientists estimated how many nucleated cells there were by amplifying reference gene primers. This table comes from immunoSEQ multiplex PCR, and its TCRdb copy is limited to in-frame clones, with some not included. That table supplies the V and J calls and clone size; D and trimming were determined from the DNA. The sample shows more than 95,000 clones, over 80% of them seen only once. This CDR3 has 12 amino acids. V was pared by 2 bases and J by 10 bases, with 12 bases between. Germline-derived CDR1 and CDR2 are SGHRS and YFSETQ. The receptor's source is a man aged 45-65 years with acute or convalescent COVID-19. Sequenced material: peripheral blood. The chain couples TRBV5-1 to TRBJ1-2; D call uncertain. The CDR3 protein is CASSLYSEPYTF. For the CDR3, the DNA is TGCGCCAGCAGCTTATACAGTGAACCCTACACCTTC.